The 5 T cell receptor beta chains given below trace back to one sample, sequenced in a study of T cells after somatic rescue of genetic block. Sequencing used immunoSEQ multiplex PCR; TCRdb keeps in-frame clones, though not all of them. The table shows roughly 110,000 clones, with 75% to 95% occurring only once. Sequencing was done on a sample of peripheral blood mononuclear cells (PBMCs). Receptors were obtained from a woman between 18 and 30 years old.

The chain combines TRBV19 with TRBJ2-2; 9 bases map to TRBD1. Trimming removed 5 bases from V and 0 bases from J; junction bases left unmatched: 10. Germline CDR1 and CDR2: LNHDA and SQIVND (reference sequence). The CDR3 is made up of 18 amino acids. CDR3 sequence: CASSPGTGRGTNTGELFF. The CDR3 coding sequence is TGTGCCAGTAGTCCAGGGACAGGGAGAGGAACGAACACCGGGGAGCTGTTTTTT.

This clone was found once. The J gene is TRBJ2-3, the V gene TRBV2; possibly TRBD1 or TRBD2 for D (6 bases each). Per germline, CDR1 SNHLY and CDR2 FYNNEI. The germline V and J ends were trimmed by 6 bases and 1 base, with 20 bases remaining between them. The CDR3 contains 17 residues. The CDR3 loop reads CASSLGGHLRGTDTQYF. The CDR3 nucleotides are TGTGCCAGCAGCCTCGGGGGACACCTAAGGGGCACAGATACGCAGTATTTT. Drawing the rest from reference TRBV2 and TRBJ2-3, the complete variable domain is EPEVTQTPSHQVTQMGQEVILRCVPISNHLYFYWYRQILGQKVEFLVSFYNNEISEKSEIFDDQFSVERPDGSNFTLKIRSTKLEDSAMYFCASSLGGHLRGTDTQYFGPGTRLTVL.

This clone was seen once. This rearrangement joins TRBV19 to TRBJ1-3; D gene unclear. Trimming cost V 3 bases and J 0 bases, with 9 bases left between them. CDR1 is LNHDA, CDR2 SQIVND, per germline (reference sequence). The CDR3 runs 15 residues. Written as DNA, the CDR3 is TGTGCCAGTAGTATCGCTGGCCTCTCTGGAAACACCATATATTTT. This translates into CASSIAGLSGNTIYF.

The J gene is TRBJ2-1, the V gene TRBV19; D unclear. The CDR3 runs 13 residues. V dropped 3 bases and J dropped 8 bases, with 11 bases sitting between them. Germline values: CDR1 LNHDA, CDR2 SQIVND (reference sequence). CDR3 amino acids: CASSITSFDEQFF. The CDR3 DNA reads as TGTGCCAGTAGTATTACCTCCTTTGATGAGCAGTTCTTC.

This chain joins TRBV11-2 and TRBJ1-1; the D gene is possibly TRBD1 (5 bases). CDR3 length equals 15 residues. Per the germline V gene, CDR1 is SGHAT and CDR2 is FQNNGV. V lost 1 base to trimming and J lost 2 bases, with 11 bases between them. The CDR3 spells CASSLAPGVNTEAFF. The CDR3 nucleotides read TGTGCCAGCAGCTTAGCCCCGGGGGTTAACACTGAAGCTTTCTTT. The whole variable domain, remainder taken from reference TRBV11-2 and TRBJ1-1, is EAGVAQSPRYKIIEKRQSVAFWCNPISGHATLYWYQQILGQGPKLLIQFQNNGVVDDSQLPKDRFSAERLKGVDSTLKIQPAKLEDSAVYLCASSLAPGVNTEAFFGQGTRLTVV.